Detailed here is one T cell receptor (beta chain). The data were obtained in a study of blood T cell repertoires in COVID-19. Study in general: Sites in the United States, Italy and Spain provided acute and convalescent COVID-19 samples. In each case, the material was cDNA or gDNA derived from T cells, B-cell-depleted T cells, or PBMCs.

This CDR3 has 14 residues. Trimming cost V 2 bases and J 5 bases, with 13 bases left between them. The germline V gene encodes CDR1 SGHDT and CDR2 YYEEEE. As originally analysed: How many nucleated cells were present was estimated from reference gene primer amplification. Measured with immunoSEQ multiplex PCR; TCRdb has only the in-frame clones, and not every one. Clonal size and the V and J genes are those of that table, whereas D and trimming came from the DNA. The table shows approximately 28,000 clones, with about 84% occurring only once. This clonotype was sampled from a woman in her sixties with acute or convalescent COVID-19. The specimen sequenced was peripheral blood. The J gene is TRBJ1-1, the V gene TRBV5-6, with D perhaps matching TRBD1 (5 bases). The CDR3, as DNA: TGTGCCAGCAGCTTAAGACAGTCCGCTACTGAAGCTTTCTTT. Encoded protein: CASSLRQSATEAFF.